This paragraph reports one T cell receptor (beta chain). TCRdb analysed the 5' RACE reads with MiXCR anew, one entry per CDR3 protein. This sample has about 250,000 distinct CDR3 sequences, with about an eighth found just once. The junction had 13 bases not matched to a gene; V was cut back by 5 bases and J by 11 bases. The CDR3 is made up of 14 amino acids. Germline CDR1 reads KGHDR; CDR2 reads SFDVKD. The sample is drawn from a study of identical twins. The V and J genes are TRBV24-1 and TRBJ1-1, with TRBD1 matching over 7 bases. The sequencing sample was made of memory (CD45RO+) T cells sorted from blood. The receptor was isolated from a woman under 30 in good health. CDR3 DNA sequence: TGTGCCACCAGTGTTTCTTCCTCCAGGGGGAGGGCTTTCTTT. Its protein is CATSVSSSRGRAFF.